Sequencing of this T cell receptor beta chain was carried out in a study of glioma-infiltrating T cells after dendritic cell vaccination. PBMC sampling occurred before vaccination, two weeks after the third dose, and at progression. The method was immunoSEQ multiplex PCR; TCRdb's version includes in-frame clones alone and lacks a portion of them. Of under 100,000 clones in the sample, around nine tenths were seen once. This sample comprised blood, obtained before dendritic cell vaccination. The sequence was collected from a human donor with glioblastoma.

The CDR3 here is CASSSVMNTEAFF. CDR3 sequence (DNA): TGTGCCAGCAGTTCCGTTATGAACACTGAAGCTTTCTTT. The V call is TRBV28, the J call TRBJ1-1; D gene ambiguous. Trimming took off 4 bases at V and 0 bases at J, with 6 bases between the two ends. Germline lookup yields CDR1 MDHEN and CDR2 SYDVKM. This CDR3 has 13 residues.